These 14 T cell receptor beta chains were all obtained from the same sample, sequenced in a study of T cell repertoires in cytomegalovirus infection. TCRdb itself ran the reads through MiXCR, one entry per CDR3 protein. The table includes roughly 80,000 distinct CDR3 sequences, approximately 40% detected once. Their antigens are not known. Sequences were derived from CD8+ T cells from cultured PBMCs, sampled from culture after CMV antigen stimulation. The receptors were gathered from a human donor in good health (CMV status not recorded). Some clones in this sample may be carry-over from other donors' samples.

J is TRBJ2-1 and V is TRBV10-3, with a weak D call TRBD1 (7 bases). Per the germline V gene, CDR1 is ENHRY and CDR2 is SYGVKD. The CDR3 consists of 17 residues. Trimming shortened V by 4 bases and J by 3 bases, and 19 bases separated the two germline ends. The CDR3 reads CAISAPNRGGDYNEQFF. The CDR3 bases are TGTGCCATCAGTGCCCCCAACAGGGGCGGGGACTACAATGAGCAGTTCTTC.

CDR3 protein: CASSQGMNTEAFF. The CDR3 DNA sequence: TGTGCCAGCAGCCAGGGGATGAACACTGAAGCTTTCTTT. J is TRBJ1-1 and V is TRBV7-8; D may be TRBD1 (6 bases). The V and J ends lost 5 bases and 0 bases respectively, with 7 bases between them. The CDR3 sequence is 13 residues long. Germline assignment: CDR1 SGHVS and CDR2 FQNEAQ.

This rearrangement joins TRBV6-4 to TRBJ2-2; no clear D. The CDR3 length is 13 residues. Germline CDR1 MRHNA, CDR2 SNTAGT. Trimming removed 0 bases at V and 6 bases at J, with 5 bases between. Here the CDR3 DNA reads TGTGCCAGCAGTGACTCCGCCGCCGGGGAGCTGTTTTTT. Protein: CASSDSAAGELFF.

The CDR3 DNA reads TGTGCCAGCAGTTTAGTCCGGGACGGCAATCAGCCCCAGCATTTT. This codes for CASSLVRDGNQPQHF. The V gene is TRBV12-3 or TRBV12-4, the J gene TRBJ1-5, with D perhaps TRBD1 (5 bases). V lost 1 base to trimming and J lost 2 bases, with 9 bases between them. This CDR3 spans 15 amino acids.

V and J are TRBV7-2 and TRBJ1-2, with D possibly being TRBD1 (6 bases). Trimming left V 4 bases short and J 5 bases short, with 11 bases between. Germline assignment: CDR1 SGHTA and CDR2 FQGNSA. The CDR3 runs to 13 residues. The CDR3, as DNA: TGTGCCAGCAGCTCCAGGACAGAGTATGGCTACACCTTC. This translates into CASSSRTEYGYTF.

This clonotype was detected only a few times. The chain carries TRBV20-1 and TRBJ2-2; 8 bases match TRBD2. Germline assignment: CDR1 DFQATT and CDR2 SNEGSKA (reference sequence). CDR3 length: 16 residues. Trimming took 6 bases from V and 6 from J; bases not matched to a gene: 15. CDR3 loop: CSAPLRGGGIAGELFF. For the CDR3, the DNA is TGCAGTGCGCCCCTGAGAGGCGGGGGGATAGCCGGGGAGCTGTTTTTT.

This chain connects TRBV7-9 to TRBJ2-5; 8 bases map to TRBD2. Germline assignment: CDR1 SEHNR and CDR2 FQNEAQ (reference sequence). J was trimmed by 3 bases and V by 8 bases; bases with no gene match: 20. The CDR3 runs to 18 residues. Here the CDR3 reads CASARKSSGTRRKETQYF. In DNA, the CDR3 is TGTGCCAGCGCTAGGAAATCATCCGGGACTAGAAGGAAAGAGACCCAGTACTTC.

V is TRBV6-1 and J is TRBJ2-1; 9 nucleotides match TRBD1. The CDR3 consists of 14 residues. Germline-derived CDR1 and CDR2 are MNHNS and SASEGT. Trimming removed 8 bases from V and 4 bases from J; junction bases left unmatched: 6. CDR3 nucleotides: TGTGCCAGCGACAGGGGGAATTCTTACAATGAGCAGTTCTTC. Amino acids: CASDRGNSYNEQFF.

This clonotype was detected once. The chain has TRBV20-1 and TRBJ1-5; D remains ambiguous. The CDR3 is 16 amino acids. Germline values: CDR1 DFQATT, CDR2 SNEGSKA (reference sequence). V was pared by 0 bases and J by 5 bases, with 17 bases between. CDR3 nucleotides: TGCAGTGCTAGAGATCCGGGTCTGTCGGCCCATCAGCCCCAGCATTTT. It codes for CSARDPGLSAHQPQHF.

The chain employs TRBV28 and TRBJ1-2; 8 bases fit TRBD1. Trimming took 3 bases from V and 5 from J; bases not matched to a gene: 20. The germline gives CDR1 MDHEN, CDR2 SYDVKM. CDR3 size: 19 residues. The CDR3 reads CASSLSFYKDPDRGYGYTF. CDR3 in DNA: TGTGCCAGCAGTTTGTCCTTTTATAAAGATCCAGACAGGGGTTATGGCTACACCTTC.

This clonotype was picked up many times. V usage is TRBV12-5 and J usage is TRBJ2-4, with D perhaps matching TRBD2 (5 bases). V lost 0 bases and J 0 bases, leaving 18 bases between the germline ends. This CDR3 is 19 amino acids long. Germline lookup yields CDR1 LGHNT and CDR2 FRNRAP. CDR3 sequence reads: CASGLVGLGNSVAKNIQYF. CDR3 DNA: TGTGCTAGTGGTTTGGTAGGCCTCGGGAATTCGGTAGCCAAAAACATTCAGTACTTC.

The CDR3 nucleotides are TGCGCCAGCAGCCAAGTCGGGGTTTTATCCGGGGAGCTGTTTTTT. It specifies CASSQVGVLSGELFF. The rearrangement links TRBV4-3 to TRBJ2-2, with D perhaps TRBD2 (5 bases). Per the germline V gene, CDR1 is LGHNA and CDR2 is YSLEER. The CDR3 covers 15 residues. Trimming took off 1 base at V and 6 bases at J, with 12 bases between the two ends.

The chain recombines TRBV20-1 with TRBJ1-2, with TRBD1 matching 7 bases. The length of the CDR3 is 13 residues. Germline-derived CDR1 and CDR2 are DFQATT and SNEGSKA (reference sequence). Trimming cost V 5 bases and J 11 bases; bases outside gene matches: 14. CDR3 loop: CSAANRDSPIYTF. The CDR3, as DNA: TGCAGTGCTGCTAACCGGGACAGCCCTATTTACACCTTC.

The chain has TRBV20-1 and TRBJ2-3, with 8 bases matching TRBD1. From germline, CDR1 is DFQATT and CDR2 SNEGSKA (reference sequence). The J segment lost 4 bases and the V segment lost 7 bases, leaving 1 base of the junction unmatched. This CDR3 comprises 11 residues. CDR3: CSVDRADTQYF. The CDR3 DNA follows: TGCAGTGTGGACAGGGCAGATACGCAGTATTTT.